This T cell receptor beta chain stems from a study of shared clonotypes between healthy human individuals. Study-wide findings and caveats: At large depth, rarefaction still showed sorted-subset sequencing to be incomplete.

CD45RO-negative, CCR7-selected cells formed the naive CD8 fraction, which excluded terminally differentiated effector memory CD45RA+ cells. The CDR3 has 15 amino acids. From germline, CDR1 is SEHNR and CDR2 FQNEAQ (reference sequence). Trimming pared 3 bases from V and 2 bases from J, leaving 12 bases between. Generated by immunoSEQ multiplex PCR, the TCRdb table keeps only in-frame clones and is missing some. The sample has 800,000 to 950,000 clones; 96% are singletons. A remark on this clone: The antigen remains undetermined.

The sequenced sample consisted of naive CD8+ T cells sorted from blood. This TCR was recovered from a man aged 30 to 45 in good health. This rearrangement joins TRBV7-9 to TRBJ2-3; the D is unclear. In DNA, the CDR3 is TGTGCCAGCAGCTTTGAGGAGAACCCCACAGATACGCAGTATTTT. Protein sequence: CASSFEENPTDTQYF.